The next 25 T cell receptor beta chains were all read from a single sample in a study of blood T cell repertoires in COVID-19 (dated by TCRdb to between 2020 and 2021). The protocol used for the library was the immunoSEQ multiplex PCR assay. In its TCRdb copy, this immuneACCESS table keeps in-frame sequences only and misses some clones. Where compared with another copy, unresolved V genes explain less than half of these, and the others have no known cause. This sample is represented by a few hundred thousand clones; roughly nine tenths of them were singletons. In total, the top ten clones hold just under 4% of the sample. Sequencing input: peripheral blood. Receptors were obtained from a woman aged 55-70 years with COVID-19, enrolled during active disease.

The chain has TRBV5-1 and TRBJ1-4; 8 bases line up with TRBD1. This CDR3 has 15 amino acids. The germline CDR1 and CDR2 sequences are SGHRS and YFSETQ. The V segment lost 3 bases and the J segment 8 bases; nucleotides outside the gene matches: 9. DNA of the CDR3: TGCGCCAGCAGCTACCAGGGGGCACGGGAGGAAAAACTGTTTTTT. Amino acid sequence: CASSYQGAREEKLFF.

The chain employs TRBV5-1 and TRBJ1-6; 9 nucleotides match TRBD1. V trimming: 4 bases; J trimming: 1 base; junction bases outside the gene matches: 9. The CDR3 length is 18 residues. CDR1 is SGHRS, CDR2 YFSETQ, per germline. Here the CDR3 DNA reads TGCGCCAGCAGCCGGAAAGACAGGGGGGGATCCTATAATTCACCCCTCCACTTT. Its translation: CASSRKDRGGSYNSPLHF.

This chain uses TRBV29-1 with TRBJ2-1; 11 bases align to TRBD2. Germline lookup yields CDR1 SQVTM and CDR2 ANQGSEA. With V trimmed by 3 bases and J by 8 bases, 9 bases remained unmatched. This CDR3 is built from 15 residues. CDR3 DNA sequence: TGCAGCGTTGATGGAAGTAGCGGGGGGGCGTATGAGCAGTTCTTC. This codes for CSVDGSSGGAYEQFF.

V and J are TRBV4-1 and TRBJ2-2, with unresolved D. Germline CDR1 is MGHRA and CDR2 is YSYEKL. The CDR3 contains 20 residues. Trimming removed 4 bases at V and 7 bases at J, with 31 bases between. The CDR3 DNA follows: TGCGCCAGCAGCCCTTTAGTGTTTTCTGGGTACGACTCTGTGCACGGGGAGCTGTTTTTT. Translation: CASSPLVFSGYDSVHGELFF.

V gene TRBV28 combines with J gene TRBJ2-7; 8 nucleotides agree with TRBD1. After removal of 5 bases from V and 2 bases from J, the junction contained 5 bases not matched to a gene. Per the germline V gene, CDR1 is MDHEN and CDR2 is SYDVKM. The CDR3 is made up of 14 amino acids. The CDR3 sequence: CASSPGTGTYEQYF. In nucleotides, the CDR3 is TGTGCCAGCAGTCCCGGGACAGGTACCTACGAGCAGTACTTC.

The chain joins TRBV2 to TRBJ1-2, with 7 positions matching TRBD1. This CDR3 is built from 14 residues. V lost 6 bases to trimming and J lost 5 bases; unmatched junction nucleotides: 9. CDR1 is SNHLY, CDR2 FYNNEI, per germline. The CDR3: CASREGTGVYGYTF. DNA for the CDR3: TGTGCCAGCAGGGAGGGTACAGGGGTTTATGGCTACACCTTC.

This rearrangement joins TRBV5-4 to TRBJ1-1; D might be TRBD1 (5 bases). Germline V gene sequence: CDR1 SGHNT, CDR2 YYREEE (reference sequence). Deletions cut 1 base from V and 0 bases from J, with 10 bases between. The CDR3 consists of 15 residues. In DNA, the CDR3 is TGTGCCAGCAGCTTGCAGGGAACCATGAACACTGAAGCTTTCTTT. It translates to CASSLQGTMNTEAFF.

This clone was counted a single time. The chain employs TRBV5-1 and TRBJ1-2, with 9 bases aligning to TRBD1. The CDR3 extends over 13 amino acids. CDR1 is SGHRS and CDR2 is YFSETQ in the germline V gene. The junction had 7 bases not matched to a gene; V was cut back by 7 bases and J by 6 bases. DNA for the CDR3: TGCGCCAGCGGACCGGGACAGGGACATGGCTACACCTTC. Its protein product is CASGPGQGHGYTF.

The rearrangement uses TRBV7-9 and TRBJ1-2; TRBD1 might be the D (5 bases). The CDR3 has 15 residues. The germline V gene has CDR1 SEHNR and CDR2 FQNEAQ (reference sequence). Between the trimmed V and J ends, which lost 2 bases and 5 bases, there was a span of 15 bases. The CDR3 nucleotides are TGTGCCAGCAGCTTATCAGGGATTAGTTGGTATGGCTACACCTTC. Translated: CASSLSGISWYGYTF.

The chain recombines TRBV19 with TRBJ2-1, with unresolved D. Germline loops: CDR1 LNHDA, CDR2 SQIVND (reference sequence). The V and J ends lost 7 bases and 0 bases respectively, with 16 bases between them. The CDR3 has 16 amino acids. This CDR3 is CASKADPPGSYNEQFF. The CDR3 DNA follows: TGTGCCAGTAAGGCAGACCCCCCGGGCTCCTACAATGAGCAGTTCTTC.

The chain couples TRBV19 to TRBJ2-3, with D possibly being TRBD1 (6 bases). Trimming left V 10 bases short and J 2 bases short, with 16 bases between. CDR1 LNHDA and CDR2 SQIVND come from the germline V gene (reference sequence). The CDR3 spans 14 residues. CDR3 in amino acids: CATMGQTHTDTQYF. Here the CDR3 DNA reads TGTGCCACCATGGGACAAACTCACACAGATACGCAGTATTTT.

The chain carries TRBV5-1 and TRBJ1-1; TRBD1 agrees at 7 bases. From germline, CDR1 is SGHRS and CDR2 YFSETQ. V was pared by 3 bases and J by 1 base, with 3 bases of the junction left unmatched. The CDR3 covers 14 residues. CDR3: CASSSGQPNTEAFF. The CDR3 DNA follows: TGCGCCAGCAGCTCGGGACAGCCGAACACTGAAGCTTTCTTT.

This chain uses TRBV30 with TRBJ2-7; the match to TRBD1 covers 8 bases. CDR3 length equals 14 residues. Germline V gene lookup returns CDR1 GTSNPN and CDR2 SVGIG (reference sequence). Trimming took 3 bases from V and 4 from J; bases not matched to a gene: 8. The CDR3 loop reads CAWSTGTGLYEQYF. The CDR3 DNA reads as TGTGCCTGGAGCACCGGGACAGGTTTATACGAGCAGTACTTC.

As DNA, the CDR3 is TGTGCCAGCAGTTTACGAGCGGGACAGAACACCGGGGAGCTGTTTTTT. The encoded protein is CASSLRAGQNTGELFF. This chain links TRBV28 with TRBJ2-2; tentative D call: TRBD2 (7 bases). The CDR3 length is 16 residues. CDR1 and CDR2 from the germline V gene are MDHEN and SYDVKM. Trimming took off 2 bases at V and 1 base at J, with 11 bases between the two ends.

This clone was seen a single time. The rearrangement joins TRBV9 to TRBJ2-7, with D unresolved. Germline lookup yields CDR1 SGDLS and CDR2 YYNGEE. This CDR3 region has 13 residues. V dropped 0 bases and J dropped 5 bases, with 9 bases sitting between them. The CDR3 loop reads CASSVGASNEQYF. The CDR3 region has the DNA TGTGCCAGCAGCGTAGGAGCGAGCAACGAGCAGTACTTC. The full variable domain, completed using reference TRBV9 and TRBJ2-7, is DSGVTQTPKHLITATGQRVTLRCSPRSGDLSVYWYQQSLDQGLQFLIQYYNGEERAKGNILERFSAQQFPDLHSELNLSSLELGDSALYFCASSVGASNEQYFGPGTRLTVT.

The chain recombines TRBV5-1 with TRBJ1-4; TRBD1 is a possible D gene (6 bases). CDR1 is SGHRS, CDR2 YFSETQ, per germline. This CDR3 comprises 15 residues. V was cut by 4 bases and J by 6 bases, with 16 bases left in between. The CDR3 region is CASSQTGQRDEKLFF. The CDR3 DNA sequence: TGCGCCAGCAGCCAAACAGGGCAGCGAGATGAAAAACTGTTTTTT.

The chain employs TRBV19 and TRBJ1-5; no definite D call. The CDR3 extends over 14 amino acids. Germline V lookup: CDR1 LNHDA, CDR2 SQIVND (reference sequence). Between the trimmed V and J ends, which lost 7 bases and 0 bases, there was a span of 10 bases. This CDR3 reads CASKSGNSNQPQHF. The CDR3 DNA follows: TGTGCCAGTAAATCAGGCAATAGCAATCAGCCCCAGCATTTT.

The gene calls are TRBV9 and TRBJ2-7; 8 positions match TRBD2. The germline gives CDR1 SGDLS, CDR2 YYNGEE. This CDR3 is 16 amino acids long. Germline trimming cut 3 bases from V and 6 bases from J; bases unmatched to any gene: 14. The CDR3 region is CASSAHAGTREVEQYF. The CDR3 DNA sequence: TGTGCCAGCAGCGCCCACGCAGGGACTAGGGAGGTCGAGCAGTACTTC.

This clone was recorded once. V gene TRBV7-9 combines with J gene TRBJ2-7; D ambiguous. Germline values: CDR1 SEHNR, CDR2 FQNEAQ (reference sequence). Between the trimmed V and J ends, which lost 5 bases and 0 bases, there was a span of 11 bases. The CDR3 covers 14 residues. The CDR3 nucleotides are TGTGCCAGCAGCGACGTACAGAGCTCCTACGAGCAGTACTTC. It is translated as CASSDVQSSYEQYF.

V usage is TRBV12-3 or TRBV12-4 and J usage is TRBJ2-7; D is unresolved. This CDR3 has 12 amino acids. Trimming left V 5 bases short and J 1 base short, with 6 bases between. CDR3 amino acids: CASSDGSYEQYF. The CDR3 DNA is TGTGCCAGCAGTGACGGGTCCTACGAGCAGTACTTC.

This rearrangement joins TRBV14 to TRBJ2-6; 9 bases match TRBD1. Germline-derived CDR1 and CDR2 are SGHDN and FVKESK. The CDR3 loop spans 17 amino acids. J lost 0 bases, V lost 6 bases, and 6 bases had no gene match. The DNA for the CDR3 is TGTGCCAGCAGTCAGGACAGGGGTAACTCTGGGGCCAACGTCCTGACTTTC. Protein product: CASSQDRGNSGANVLTF.

The gene calls are TRBV5-1 and TRBJ2-5; the match to TRBD1 covers 9 bases. Trimming at V came to 4 bases and at J to 4 bases, leaving 14 bases not matched to a gene. The CDR3 has 17 amino acids. Looked up from germline, CDR1 is SGHRS and CDR2 is YFSETQ. Here the CDR3 reads CASSPGQGRGYGETQYF. The CDR3, as DNA: TGCGCCAGCAGCCCGGGACAGGGTCGGGGATATGGAGAGACCCAGTACTTC. Full variable domain (missing parts from reference TRBV5-1 and TRBJ2-5): KAGVTQTPRYLIKTRGQQVTLSCSPISGHRSVSWYQQTPGQGLQFLFEYFSETQRNKGNFPGRFSGRQFSNSRSEMNVSTLELGDSALYLCASSPGQGRGYGETQYFGPGTRLLVL.

In this sample, this clone turned up once. The chain employs TRBV5-1 and TRBJ1-2; TRBD1 agrees at 9 bases. The CDR3 has 12 residues. The germline V gene encodes CDR1 SGHRS and CDR2 YFSETQ. J lost 12 bases, V lost 3 bases, and 6 bases had no gene match. In DNA form, the CDR3 reads TGCGCCAGCAGCTGGACAGGGGAGGGCGACACCTTC. Protein: CASSWTGEGDTF.

The chain has TRBV6-1 and TRBJ1-2; 9 bases map to TRBD1. The V segment lost 3 bases and the J segment 5 bases; nucleotides outside the gene matches: 7. CDR1 MNHNS and CDR2 SASEGT come from the germline V gene. The CDR3 loop spans 15 amino acids. The chain's CDR3 is CASSEHRGRGYGYTF. The CDR3, as DNA: TGTGCCAGCAGTGAGCACAGGGGGCGAGGGTATGGCTACACCTTC.

This clone was recorded a few times. Here the CDR3 reads CAWSGTRDTQYF. In DNA, the CDR3 is TGTGCCTGGAGTGGGACTAGGGATACGCAGTATTTT. The chain combines TRBV30 with TRBJ2-3; 7 bases are a match to TRBD2. Germline CDR1 reads GTSNPN; CDR2 reads SVGIG (reference sequence). This CDR3 contains 12 residues. Germline trimming cut 1 base from V and 6 bases from J; bases unmatched to any gene: 1.